The clone carrying this T cell receptor (beta chain) was observed a few times. Its target is not known. Cultured CD4+ T cell DNA underwent sequencing with the Oncomine TCR Beta short-read assay. MiXCR, run by TCRdb on the PCR reads, gives a single entry per CDR3 protein. The sample includes approximately 23,000 distinct CDR3 sequences, under 40% of them seen just once. These data originate in a study of vaccination and CD4 T cells after COVID-19. The wider study: Once vaccinated, a few convalescent patients provided samples at day 14 and again at days 161 to 241 post-vaccination. In culture, cells were exposed to overlapping spike peptides from SARS-CoV-2, HCoV-NL63, HCoV-OC43 and HCoV-229E. Controls had a CEFX pool, an HIV-1 Nef pool, or no peptide added.

The time point: late sampling 161 to 241 days after vaccination in three convalescent patients. Described treatment: roughly ten-day PBMC culture with coronavirus spike peptide pools or control peptides (ViraFEST assay). Recorded positive PCR dates fall between March and December 2020, preceding US Alpha, Beta and Delta variants. This CDR3 has 14 amino acids. Trimming stripped 7 bases from V and 6 bases from J, with 16 bases between. Germline CDR1 is MNHEY and CDR2 is SVGEGT. This chain connects TRBV6-2 or TRBV6-3 to TRBJ1-5; TRBD1 is a possible D gene (6 bases). The receptor's source is a human donor who had recovered from COVID-19. The starting material was CD4+ T cells from blood, cultured in vitro, obtained about 7 months after SARS-CoV-2 vaccination. CDR3 nucleotide sequence: TGTGCCAGCAAGGTGGGGGGGGCCAGTCAGCCCCAGCATTTT. This gives the protein CASKVGGASQPQHF.